The 30 T cell receptor beta chains below were found in one sample sequenced in a study of OX40 agonist ivuxolimab in advanced cancers. Only in-frame clones appear in the TCRdb table, and some are missing; sequencing was by immunoSEQ multiplex PCR. The sample carries 20,000 to 25,000 clones, 77% recorded once. The source was CD4+ or CD8+ T cells sorted from blood, collected in a trial of the OX40 agonist ivuxolimab. The origin of the receptors is an adult with an advanced solid tumor such as melanoma, head and neck, liver or kidney cancer.

The V gene is TRBV6-5, the J gene TRBJ2-5; the D gene could be TRBD1 or TRBD2 (6 bases each). The CDR3 length is 15 residues. Germline loops: CDR1 MNHEY, CDR2 SVGAGI. The ends were cut back, 4 bases at V and 3 bases at J, with 15 bases in the middle. The DNA of the CDR3 is TGTGCCAGCAGTTCACTGTCGGAGGGGGAAGAGACCCAGTACTTC. Translated: CASSSLSEGEETQYF.

This clone was observed a few times. V and J are TRBV2 and TRBJ1-1; D possibly corresponds to TRBD1 (5 bases). The CDR3 extends over 14 amino acids. Germline V gene lookup returns CDR1 SNHLY and CDR2 FYNNEI. V was trimmed by 3 bases and J by 1 base, leaving 9 bases between them. This CDR3 is CASSEYDRNTEAFF. The CDR3 nucleotides are TGTGCCAGCAGTGAGTACGACAGGAACACTGAAGCTTTCTTT.

This clone was recorded only once. The chain couples TRBV5-1 to TRBJ2-1, with D hard to call. The ends were cut back, 0 bases at V and 0 bases at J, with 7 bases in the middle. Looked up from germline, CDR1 is SGHRS and CDR2 is YFSETQ. The CDR3 runs 15 residues. The CDR3 is CASSLVGSSYNEQFF. CDR3 sequence (DNA): TGCGCCAGCAGCTTGGTGGGGTCCTCCTACAATGAGCAGTTCTTC.

The gene calls are TRBV27 and TRBJ2-7, with a weak D call TRBD2 (5 bases). Germline values: CDR1 MNHEY, CDR2 SMNVEV (reference sequence). This CDR3 has 14 amino acids. Trimming stripped 3 bases from V and 3 bases from J, with 12 bases between. The CDR3 DNA sequence: TGTGCCAGCAGTTTGTCCGGACTGTTCTACGAGCAGTACTTC. This gives the protein CASSLSGLFYEQYF.

The chain carries TRBV7-3 and TRBJ1-1; D unclear. CDR3 length: 13 residues. V lost 3 bases, J lost 0 bases, and 5 bases lay in between. Germline CDR1 reads SGHTA; CDR2 reads FQGTGA. CDR3 residues: CASSFQLNTEAFF. The CDR3 nucleotides read TGTGCCAGCAGCTTCCAGCTGAACACTGAAGCTTTCTTT.

This chain links TRBV29-1 with TRBJ2-7; 9 bases map to TRBD1. From germline, CDR1 is SQVTM and CDR2 ANQGSEA. V lost 1 base, J lost 4 bases, and 11 bases stayed unmatched. CDR3 length equals 16 residues. The CDR3 bases are TGCAGCGTTGAAGGCAGCCGGGACAGGGAGAGGTACGAGCAGTACTTC. Protein: CSVEGSRDRERYEQYF.

This sequence joins TRBV9 and TRBJ2-1; no reliable D call. The V end lost 2 bases, the J end lost 7 bases, and 10 bases lay between the germline ends. The CDR3 contains 13 residues. CDR1 SGDLS and CDR2 YYNGEE come from the germline V gene. CDR3 region: CASSVGQSNEQFF. CDR3 nucleotide sequence: TGTGCCAGCAGCGTGGGCCAATCGAATGAGCAGTTCTTC.

This clone was observed a single time. The chain carries TRBV13 and TRBJ2-2; 7 bases fit TRBD2. CDR1 is PRHDT and CDR2 is FYEKMQ in the germline V gene (reference sequence). V lost 5 bases and J lost 1; bases outside the gene matches: 7. CDR3 length equals 16 residues. CDR3 region: CASSAATSLNTGELFF. The CDR3 DNA reads as TGTGCCAGCAGCGCCGCGACTAGCTTGAACACCGGGGAGCTGTTTTTT.

This chain links TRBV5-1 with TRBJ2-5; 10 positions match TRBD2. This CDR3 contains 16 residues. From germline, CDR1 is SGHRS and CDR2 YFSETQ. V dropped 3 bases and J dropped 2; count of bases not matched to a gene: 7. In nucleotides, the CDR3 is TGCGCCAGCAGCTGGTCTAGCGGGGGTCAACAAGAGACCCAGTACTTC. It encodes CASSWSSGGQQETQYF.

The V and J genes are TRBV6-1 and TRBJ1-1; D remains unclear. CDR1 is MNHNS and CDR2 is SASEGT in the germline V gene. V lost 6 bases and J 7 bases, leaving 12 bases between the germline ends. The CDR3 has 12 residues. For the CDR3, the DNA is TGTGCCAGCAGCCCTAATGAGGGTGAAGCTTTCTTT. Protein product: CASSPNEGEAFF.

The chain joins TRBV29-1 to TRBJ1-1; D unclear. The CDR3 is 15 amino acids. From germline, CDR1 is SQVTM and CDR2 ANQGSEA. V was pared by 2 bases and J by 0 bases, with 13 bases between. The CDR3 loop is CSVEKADQMNTEAFF. The CDR3 DNA follows: TGCAGCGTTGAAAAAGCGGATCAAATGAACACTGAAGCTTTCTTT.

V gene TRBV9 combines with J gene TRBJ2-1; 10 bases agree with TRBD2. Germline V CDR1 and CDR2: SGDLS, YYNGEE. After removal of 2 bases from V and 7 bases from J, the junction contained 3 bases not matched to a gene. The CDR3 loop spans 14 amino acids. CDR3 coding DNA: TGTGCCAGCAGCGTTAGCGGGGGGTTGAATGAGCAGTTCTTC. It encodes CASSVSGGLNEQFF.

This sequence joins TRBV19 and TRBJ1-1; no clear D. Germline V gene data show CDR1 as LNHDA and CDR2 as SQIVND (reference sequence). This CDR3 is built from 13 residues. Trimming pared 6 bases from V and 4 bases from J, leaving 12 bases between. The DNA for the CDR3 is TGTGCCAGTAGAATCGGTGAGGCCACTGAAGCTTTCTTT. It specifies CASRIGEATEAFF.

The chain employs TRBV11-1 and TRBJ2-7; the match to TRBD2 covers 8 bases. Trimming at V came to 3 bases and at J to 9 bases, leaving 13 bases not matched to a gene. The CDR3 is 15 residues long. Germline V gives CDR1 SGHAT, CDR2 FQDESV (reference sequence). CDR3 loop: CASSFTGTSGDGQYF. CDR3 coding DNA: TGTGCCAGCAGCTTTACCGGGACTAGTGGGGATGGGCAGTACTTC.

The V call is TRBV4-1, the J call TRBJ2-5; D not resolved. V shed 4 bases and J shed 5 bases, with 11 bases lying between them. Germline CDR1 MGHRA, CDR2 YSYEKL. The CDR3 runs to 13 residues. The CDR3 is CASSPRPGETQYF. The CDR3, as DNA: TGCGCCAGCAGCCCCCGCCCCGGGGAGACCCAGTACTTC.

The CDR3 protein is CASRENTEAFF. The CDR3, as DNA: TGTGCCAGCAGGGAGAACACTGAAGCTTTCTTT. The chain combines TRBV7-9 with TRBJ1-1; D is unresolved. The CDR3 extends over 11 amino acids. Deletions cut 6 bases from V and 1 base from J, with 3 bases between. Per the germline V gene, CDR1 is SEHNR and CDR2 is FQNEAQ (reference sequence).

The chain combines TRBV27 with TRBJ1-1; D ambiguous. Germline CDR1 is MNHEY and CDR2 is SMNVEV (reference sequence). The CDR3 totals 15 residues. Trimming shortened V by 5 bases and J by 5 bases, and 18 bases separated the two germline ends. CDR3 DNA sequence: TGTGCCAGCAGTAACCGGGCCACCGGTGGGACTGAAGCTTTCTTT. Its translation: CASSNRATGGTEAFF.

The J gene is TRBJ2-7, the V gene TRBV27; no firm D call. Trimming shortened V by 1 base and J by 2 bases, and 6 bases separated the two germline ends. Germline CDR1 is MNHEY and CDR2 is SMNVEV (reference sequence). This CDR3 region has 13 residues. The CDR3 DNA reads TGTGCCAGCAGTTTATATGACACCTACGAGCAGTACTTC. It is translated as CASSLYDTYEQYF.

The rearrangement links TRBV10-3 to TRBJ2-3; D is uncertain. V was pared by 8 bases and J by 6 bases, with 12 bases between. This CDR3 comprises 12 residues. CDR1 and CDR2 from the germline V gene are ENHRY and SYGVKD. CDR3 DNA sequence: TGTGCCATCCGAGATAAGAGCGATACGCAGTATTTT. Translated: CAIRDKSDTQYF.

With regard to this clone: This CDR3 is also generated by other DNA sequences in the sample. The V gene is TRBV6-5, the J gene TRBJ1-5; D is undetermined. Germline V lookup: CDR1 MNHEY, CDR2 SVGAGI. The CDR3 has 15 residues. V shed 4 bases and J shed 0 bases, with 10 bases lying between them. The CDR3 region is CASSSRRNSNQPQHF. CDR3 DNA: TGTGCCAGCAGTTCCAGACGGAATAGCAATCAGCCCCAGCATTTT.

The CDR3 here is CAWSVGTAYTF. CDR3 DNA sequence: TGTGCCTGGAGTGTAGGGACGGCCTACACCTTC. V usage is TRBV30 and J usage is TRBJ1-2; D is possibly TRBD1 (5 bases). The CDR3 contains 11 residues. The germline V gene has CDR1 GTSNPN and CDR2 SVGIG (reference sequence). The V end lost 0 bases, the J end lost 10 bases, and 9 bases lay between the germline ends.

The J gene is TRBJ1-2, the V gene TRBV9, with D tentatively TRBD1 (6 bases). Per the germline V gene, CDR1 is SGDLS and CDR2 is YYNGEE. Trimming removed 6 bases at V and 4 bases at J, with 19 bases between. This CDR3 region has 15 residues. CDR3 bases: TGTGCCAGCAAGCACGAGGTCACAGGGAGCTATGGCTACACCTTC. Translation: CASKHEVTGSYGYTF.

V usage is TRBV10-3 and J usage is TRBJ1-1, with TRBD1 matching over 9 bases. The CDR3 contains 13 residues. Germline CDR1 and CDR2: ENHRY and SYGVKD. V shed 10 bases and J 0 bases; nucleotides not matched to a gene: 3. As DNA, the CDR3 is TGTGCCACTAGGACAGGGGTGAACACTGAAGCTTTCTTT. Amino acids: CATRTGVNTEAFF.

J is TRBJ2-7 and V is TRBV4-1, with TRBD1 matching 7 bases. Looked up from germline, CDR1 is MGHRA and CDR2 is YSYEKL. The length of the CDR3 is 15 residues. J gave up 2 bases and V 2 bases, and 6 bases lay outside the gene matches. The CDR3 is CASSQTQGETYEQYF. In DNA form, the CDR3 reads TGCGCCAGCAGCCAAACTCAGGGGGAGACCTACGAGCAGTACTTC.

This chain joins TRBV2 and TRBJ2-7; D may be TRBD1 (7 bases). This CDR3 is 15 amino acids long. The V gene lost 4 bases and the J gene lost 0 bases, with 13 bases spanning the gap. Germline values: CDR1 SNHLY, CDR2 FYNNEI. CDR3 in amino acids: CASSGRGQHSYEQYF. The CDR3 nucleotides are TGTGCCAGCAGTGGGAGGGGGCAACACTCCTACGAGCAGTACTTC.

This sequence joins TRBV7-9 and TRBJ1-1; possibly TRBD1 for D (5 bases). The CDR3 spans 15 residues. Trimming cost V 1 base and J 4 bases, with 13 bases left between them. Germline V lookup: CDR1 SEHNR, CDR2 FQNEAQ (reference sequence). This CDR3 reads CASSLDGPGGTEAFF. The CDR3 DNA reads as TGTGCCAGCAGCTTAGATGGACCGGGGGGCACTGAAGCTTTCTTT.

V gene TRBV4-1 combines with J gene TRBJ1-1, with D tentatively TRBD1 (5 bases). The V gene lost 3 bases and the J gene lost 4 bases, with 9 bases spanning the gap. Germline CDR1 and CDR2: MGHRA and YSYEKL. The CDR3 consists of 13 residues. The CDR3: CASSQGQFTEAFF. The CDR3 coding sequence is TGCGCCAGCAGCCAGGGGCAGTTCACTGAAGCTTTCTTT.

This clone was counted a few times. The chain has TRBV13 and TRBJ1-2; the match to TRBD1 covers 7 bases. Trimming took 0 bases from V and 2 from J; bases not matched to a gene: 0. Germline CDR1 is PRHDT and CDR2 is FYEKMQ (reference sequence). The CDR3 has 14 amino acids. The CDR3 DNA reads TGTGCCAGCAGCTTAGGGACAGGGAACTATGGCTACACCTTC. The encoded protein is CASSLGTGNYGYTF. Together with reference TRBV13 and TRBJ1-2, the CDR3 gives the full variable domain: AAGVIQSPRHLIKEKRETATLKCYPIPRHDTVYWYQQGPGQDPQFLISFYEKMQSDKGSIPDRFSAQQFSDYHSELNMSSLELGDSALYFCASSLGTGNYGYTFGSGTRLTVV.

V gene TRBV30 combines with J gene TRBJ2-7; D perhaps matches TRBD1 (5 bases). Germline CDR1 GTSNPN, CDR2 SVGIG (reference sequence). The V gene lost 0 bases and the J gene lost 6 bases, with 9 bases spanning the gap. This CDR3 region has 12 residues. The chain's CDR3 is CAWSVLQGEQYF. CDR3 nucleotide sequence: TGTGCCTGGAGTGTACTGCAGGGCGAGCAGTACTTC. Combining the CDR3 with reference TRBV30 and TRBJ2-7 gives the whole variable domain SQTIHQWPATLVQPVGSPLSLECTVEGTSNPNLYWYRQAAGRGLQLLFYSVGIGQISSEVPQNLSASRPQDRQFILSSKKLLLSDSGFYLCAWSVLQGEQYFGPGTRLTVT.

The chain joins TRBV9 to TRBJ1-3, with D perhaps TRBD1 (6 bases). V lost 4 bases and J lost 0, with 14 bases in between. Looked up from germline, CDR1 is SGDLS and CDR2 is YYNGEE. This CDR3 contains 16 residues. This chain's CDR3 is CASSPVRGLSGNTIYF. CDR3 DNA: TGTGCCAGCAGCCCTGTACGGGGGCTCTCTGGAAACACCATATATTTT.